The 10 T cell receptor beta chains reported below all come from one sample, sequenced in a study of Graves' ophthalmopathy and Graves' hyperthyroidism. CDR3 regions of TCR beta were amplified from RNA transcripts. HTBI primers primed a first-round RT-PCR, and a second-round multiplex PCR followed. TCRdb recomputed calls from the multiplex PCR reads with MiXCR, one row per CDR3 protein. The repertoire holds roughly 400,000 distinct CDR3 sequences, about a sixth seen once, with about 2.4% in the top ten. Source material: peripheral blood. The receptors come from an adult woman with stable Graves' hyperthyroidism.

This clonotype was counted ten times or more. The rearrangement links TRBV5-1 to TRBJ2-7; D may be TRBD1 or TRBD2 (6 bases each). Germline lookup yields CDR1 SGHRS and CDR2 YFSETQ. The V end lost 5 bases, the J end lost 5 bases, and 14 bases lay between the germline ends. This CDR3 is built from 13 residues. The DNA of the CDR3 is TGCGCCAGCAGTGGGGGGCGGACCGACGAGCAGTACTTC. It yields the protein CASSGGRTDEQYF. The full variable domain, rest sourced from reference TRBV5-1 and TRBJ2-7, is KAGVTQTPRYLIKTRGQQVTLSCSPISGHRSVSWYQQTPGQGLQFLFEYFSETQRNKGNFPGRFSGRQFSNSRSEMNVSTLELGDSALYLCASSGGRTDEQYFGPGTRLTVT.

There are a few counts of this clonotype. The J gene is TRBJ1-2, the V gene TRBV6-1; D is perhaps TRBD1 (5 bases). V was pared by 6 bases and J by 0 bases, with 11 bases between. The CDR3 totals 14 residues. Germline assignment: CDR1 MNHNS and CDR2 SASEGT. CDR3 in amino acids: CASRAGAANYGYTF. The CDR3 DNA sequence: TGTGCCAGCAGAGCCGGGGCAGCTAACTATGGCTACACCTTC.

This clonotype was seen at least ten times. The V call is TRBV29-1, the J call TRBJ2-7; 7 bases match TRBD2. CDR3 length: 13 residues. Trimming cost V 5 bases and J 2 bases; bases outside gene matches: 6. Germline CDR1 reads SQVTM; CDR2 reads ANQGSEA. Here the CDR3 DNA reads TGCAGCGTTCGGTTAGCGGGCCCCTACGAGCAGTACTTC. Amino acid sequence: CSVRLAGPYEQYF.

This clonotype was recorded at least ten times. The chain couples TRBV28 to TRBJ2-7; 16 bases are a match to TRBD2. With 6 bases clipped from V and 8 bases from J, the junction kept 19 bases outside the gene matches. There are 19 residues in the CDR3. Germline CDR1 and CDR2: MDHEN and SYDVKM. CDR3 bases: TGTGCCAGCAGGCGACCGGGACTAGCGGGAGGGCCTGGAGTTATCAAGCAGTACTTC. This translates into CASRRPGLAGGPGVIKQYF.

Ten or more counts support this clonotype. J is TRBJ2-5 and V is TRBV28; D perhaps matches TRBD2 (5 bases). V dropped 7 bases and J dropped 12 bases, with 12 bases sitting between them. The CDR3 spans 10 residues. CDR1 and CDR2 (germline): MDHEN, SYDVKM. As DNA, the CDR3 is TGTGCCAGCATGTCGGACTGGAAGTACTTC. Its protein is CASMSDWKYF.

This chain connects TRBV12-3 or TRBV12-4 to TRBJ2-7, with TRBD2 matching 8 bases. CDR3 length equals 16 residues. V shed 5 bases and J 3 bases; nucleotides not matched to a gene: 12. The CDR3 protein is CASSRRGLDVFYEQYF. CDR3 nucleotides: TGTGCCAGCAGTAGGCGGGGACTAGATGTCTTCTACGAGCAGTACTTC.

In this sample, this clonotype turned up many times. The chain links TRBV6-1 to TRBJ1-2, with D possibly TRBD1 on 5 matching bases. The CDR3 length is 15 residues. The V and J ends lost 5 bases and 2 bases respectively, with 15 bases between them. Germline V gene lookup returns CDR1 MNHNS and CDR2 SASEGT. The DNA for the CDR3 is TGTGCCAGCAGTCATACAGGAACCCCCAACTATGGCTACACCTTC. Translating gives CASSHTGTPNYGYTF.

This clonotype has a count of ten or more. The V and J genes are TRBV29-1 and TRBJ2-6; D is undetermined. The V gene's germline CDR1 is SQVTM and CDR2 ANQGSEA. The V end was cut by 4 bases, the J end by 4 bases, with 8 bases between. The CDR3 sequence is 13 residues long. CDR3 residues: CSVGGTGANVLTF. The CDR3 bases are TGCAGCGTTGGGGGTACCGGGGCCAACGTCCTGACTTTC.

This clonotype was detected ten times or more. This CDR3 fails to terminate in the conserved phenylalanine or tryptophan, so it likely reflects a read error. The rearrangement uses TRBV7-9 and TRBJ1-1; no firm D call. The germline V and J ends were trimmed by 5 bases and 4 bases, with 8 bases remaining between them. There are 12 residues in the CDR3. Germline loops: CDR1 SEHNR, CDR2 FQNEAQ (reference sequence). CDR3 residues: CASSQRSTEAFS. CDR3 coding DNA: TGTGCCAGCAGCCAACGAAGCACTGAAGCTTTCTCT.

This clonotype was detected many times. The chain links TRBV9 to TRBJ1-1; TRBD1 might be the D (5 bases). From germline, CDR1 is SGDLS and CDR2 YYNGEE. This CDR3 contains 15 residues. Trimming stripped 1 base from V and 0 bases from J, with 10 bases between. Written as DNA, the CDR3 is TGTGCCAGCAGCGTAAGTGGGGGGATGAACACTGAAGCTTTCTTT. Its translation: CASSVSGGMNTEAFF.